This TCR beta chain is drawn from a study of CD8+ T cells in alopecia areata. Background on the study: Treated individuals took tofacitinib by mouth, 5 to 10 mg twice daily.

Both peripheral blood and punch biopsies of lesional scalp skin were obtained from patients who had alopecia areata. Once RNA had been extracted, it was reverse transcribed into cDNA to act as the sequencing template. Libraries were prepared by immunoSEQ multiplex PCR; TCRdb keeps only in-frame clonotypes and omits some of them. Among 180,000 or so clones listed, 67% were seen once. This sequence was found in a human donor with alopecia areata. Sequencing was performed on CD8+ T cells sorted from blood, taken at week 0.

Here the CDR3 reads CSVEGVTTHDYGYTF. The DNA for the CDR3 is TGCAGCGTTGAAGGGGTCACGACACATGACTATGGCTACACCTTC. The J gene is TRBJ1-2, the V gene TRBV29-1; D is unresolved. Germline V gives CDR1 SQVTM, CDR2 ANQGSEA. The CDR3 runs 15 residues. Trimming left V 1 base short and J 3 bases short, with 15 bases between. Variable domain in full (rest from reference TRBV29-1 and TRBJ1-2): SAVISQKPSRDICQRGTSLTIQCQVDSQVTMMFWYRQQPGQSLTLIATANQGSEATYESGFVIDKFPISRPNLTFSTLTVSNMSPEDSSIYLCSVEGVTTHDYGYTFGSGTRLTVV.